Below, 11 T cell receptor beta chains from the same sample are listed, as sequenced in a study of regulatory T cells in long-lasting Graves disease. CDR3 regions were amplified by Arm-PCR using iRepertoire HTBI primers to build TCR beta libraries. Using its own MiXCR run on the multiplex PCR reads, TCRdb lists one record per CDR3 protein. The data show around 500,000 distinct CDR3 sequences, with roughly 14% seen just once and about 10% held by the top ten. Noted time point: newly diagnosed GD, antithyroid drugs for less than 3 months. Extracted PBMC RNA gave rise to the TCR library. This sample also belongs to another study, concerning T cells in Graves' hyperthyroidism and ophthalmopathy.

Here the sequenced sample was peripheral blood mononuclear cells (PBMCs), taken at new diagnosis, from a patient treated with antithyroid drugs. The receptor source for this set is a man aged 25 to 40 with Graves disease.

This clonotype was counted ten times or more. V and J are TRBV20-1 and TRBJ2-7; D call uncertain. CDR1 DFQATT and CDR2 SNEGSKA come from the germline V gene (reference sequence). The ends were cut back, 6 bases at V and 0 bases at J, with 12 bases in the middle. The CDR3 runs 13 residues. CDR3 bases: TGCAGTGCGATCCTTGTCAACTCCTACGAGCAGTACTTC. Translating gives CSAILVNSYEQYF.

This clonotype was recorded at least ten times. The chain is built from TRBV15 and TRBJ2-7; TRBD2 might be the D (6 bases). The V end lost 5 bases, the J end lost 3 bases, and 14 bases lay between the germline ends. Germline V gene sequence: CDR1 LNHNV, CDR2 YYDKDF (reference sequence). CDR3 size: 14 residues. The CDR3 coding sequence is TGTGCCACCAGCGGGACTCGCCGGATCTACGAGCAGTACTTC. Encoded protein: CATSGTRRIYEQYF.

This sequence joins TRBV5-1 and TRBJ2-3, with D unclear. The CDR3 is made up of 13 amino acids. V was trimmed by 2 bases and J by 4 bases, leaving 8 bases between them. Per germline, CDR1 SGHRS and CDR2 YFSETQ. The CDR3: CASSFSTPDTQYF. The DNA of the CDR3 is TGCGCCAGCAGCTTCTCTACGCCAGATACGCAGTATTTT. The full variable domain, with the rest looked up from reference TRBV5-1 and TRBJ2-3, is KAGVTQTPRYLIKTRGQQVTLSCSPISGHRSVSWYQQTPGQGLQFLFEYFSETQRNKGNFPGRFSGRQFSNSRSEMNVSTLELGDSALYLCASSFSTPDTQYFGPGTRLTVL.

Many counts were recorded for this clonotype. This rearrangement joins TRBV29-1 to TRBJ2-1; 10 bases are shared with TRBD2. The CDR3 is 13 residues long. J gave up 4 bases and V 7 bases, and 4 bases lay outside the gene matches. The germline V gene has CDR1 SQVTM and CDR2 ANQGSEA. The CDR3 nucleotides read TGCAGCGGCGTAGCGGGAGGTTACAATGAGCAGTTCTTC. Its translation: CSGVAGGYNEQFF.

This clonotype was seen at least ten times. This sequence joins TRBV3-1 and TRBJ2-7; no firm D call. The CDR3 sequence is 15 residues long. Germline loops: CDR1 LGHDT, CDR2 YNNKEL (reference sequence). V was shortened by 3 bases and J by 1 base, with 13 bases between the two germline ends. CDR3 DNA: TGTGCCAGCAGCCATCAAGGTTATCGTTCCTACGAGCAGTACTTC. This gives the protein CASSHQGYRSYEQYF.

The chain links TRBV20-1 to TRBJ2-1, with a tentative D call TRBD1 (6 bases). V lost 6 bases, J lost 2 bases, and 14 bases lay in between. Per the germline V gene, CDR1 is DFQATT and CDR2 is SNEGSKA (reference sequence). This CDR3 has 14 amino acids. CDR3 sequence: CSAPGAATYNEQFF. CDR3 in DNA: TGCAGTGCCCCAGGGGCGGCCACCTACAATGAGCAGTTCTTC.

This clonotype was counted ten times or more. The chain combines TRBV12-3 or TRBV12-4 with TRBJ2-5; 10 bases match TRBD2. The CDR3 runs to 16 residues. V shed 5 bases, J shed 5 bases, and the junction held 11 bases outside the gene matches. The CDR3 bases are TGTGCCAGCAGTCCCGGAGCGGGAGGGCCTGTTGAGACCCAGTACTTC. The encoded protein is CASSPGAGGPVETQYF.

This clonotype was detected ten times or more. This chain uses TRBV11-1 with TRBJ2-4; 10 bases line up with TRBD1. The CDR3 spans 16 residues. The ends lost 5 bases at V and 5 bases at J; junction bases unmatched: 9. Germline CDR1 and CDR2: SGHAT and FQDESV (reference sequence). The CDR3 protein is CASSRRDRGSENIQYF. CDR3 coding DNA: TGTGCCAGCAGCCGCCGGGACAGGGGTTCGGAAAACATTCAGTACTTC.

The sample holds many counts of this clonotype. The chain has TRBV24-1 and TRBJ2-3; 9 nucleotides match TRBD2. V lost 4 bases and J lost 4; bases outside the gene matches: 11. Germline V gene sequence: CDR1 KGHDR, CDR2 SFDVKD. This CDR3 comprises 17 residues. The CDR3 DNA is TGTGCCACCAGTGACCGCCCTCGTAGCGGGAGTCCAGATACGCAGTATTTT. Translation gives CATSDRPRSGSPDTQYF.

This clonotype was detected ten times or more. This sequence joins TRBV11-2 and TRBJ2-5; TRBD2 matches at 7 bases. This CDR3 is 15 amino acids long. CDR1 SGHAT and CDR2 FQNNGV come from the germline V gene. The trim removed 2 bases at V and 5 bases at J, leaving 8 bases unmatched. DNA of the CDR3: TGTGCCAGCAGCTTATTTGTGGGAGGGCCGGAGACCCAGTACTTC. It translates to CASSLFVGGPETQYF.

This chain joins TRBV6-1 and TRBJ2-7, with 9 bases that match TRBD2. This CDR3 has 14 residues. Germline V gene lookup returns CDR1 MNHNS and CDR2 SASEGT. V gave up 6 bases and J gave up 3 bases; unmatched junction bases: 6. The CDR3 reads CASSQTSGLYEQYF. Here the CDR3 DNA reads TGTGCCAGCAGCCAGACTAGCGGCCTCTACGAGCAGTACTTC.